A selection of T cell receptor beta chains follows, all from one sample in a study of chemoradiotherapy in HPV16-positive cancers. Measured with immunoSEQ multiplex PCR; TCRdb has only the in-frame clones, and not every one. The sample lists some 12,000 clones; approximately 87% were seen once. Here the sequenced sample was blood, taken from a patient who underwent chemoradiotherapy. These receptors originate from a human donor with HPV-associated anogenital cancer. Both conserved end residues are part of each CDR3. Fields, in order: J gene, D gene, clone size, V gene, CDR3 DNA, CDR3 protein. A D gene is named only where the DNA matches it firmly. Not all rows give a size; the values are once, few, many and, for expanded clones, a class.

TRBJ2-5 | . | . | TRBV5-1 | TGCGCCAGCAGCCAAGACAGCAACCCACAAGAGACCCAGTACTTC | CASSQDSNPQETQYF
TRBJ2-2 | . | . | TRBV5-6 | TGTGCCAGCAGCTACCACACCGGGGAGCTGTTTTTT | CASSYHTGELFF
TRBJ2-2 | . | . | TRBV18 | TGTGCCAGCTCACCCCAGGGGAACACCGGGGAGCTGTTTTTT | CASSPQGNTGELFF
TRBJ2-5 | . | . | TRBV5-1 | TGCGCCAGCAGCTATGACAGGCCCGAGACCCAGTACTTC | CASSYDRPETQYF
TRBJ1-4 | . | . | TRBV19 | TGTGCCAGTACCACGATGGGACTCGCAACTAATGAAAAACTGTTTTTT | CASTTMGLATNEKLFF
TRBJ1-4 | . | . | TRBV18 | TGTGCCAGCTCATCAAGTATTGTCACGACCCATAATGAAAAACTGTTTTTT | CASSSSIVTTHNEKLFF
TRBJ1-4 | . | . | TRBV6-5 | TGTGCCAGCAGTTACTCGGGGGGATCCGCTGAAAAACTGTTTTTT | CASSYSGGSAEKLFF
TRBJ1-5 | . | . | TRBV30 | TGTGCCTGGAGTGTACAGGTGGCCGGAAATCAGCCCCAGCATTTT | CAWSVQVAGNQPQHF
TRBJ1-2 | . | few | TRBV10-3 | TGTGCCATCAGTGATCAGGGGCAGTTAGGTGGCTACACCTTC | CAISDQGQLGGYTF
TRBJ1-2 | . | . | TRBV9 | TGTGCCAGCAGCGCCTTGACGCTACAGGGCTACACCTTC | CASSALTLQGYTF
TRBJ2-2 | . | . | TRBV9 | TGTGCCAGCAGGACGGAGGGAGACACCGGGGAGCTGTTTTTT | CASRTEGDTGELFF
TRBJ2-3 | TRBD1 | few | TRBV6-1 | TGTGCCAGCAGTATCGGGACAGGGGGCACAGATACGCAGTATTTT | CASSIGTGGTDTQYF
TRBJ1-2 | . | . | TRBV7-9 | TGTGCCAGCAGCTTAAAAGGGTTAGCACTGAGGGGCTACACCTTC | CASSLKGLALRGYTF
TRBJ1-1 | . | . | TRBV2 | TGTGCCAGCAGTGATTCTTGGGCAGGGAACACTGAAGCTTTCTTT | CASSDSWAGNTEAFF
TRBJ2-3 | TRBD2 | once | TRBV4-1 | TGCGCCAGCAGCCTCGCTAGCGGCACCTCTACAGATACGCAGTATTTT | CASSLASGTSTDTQYF
TRBJ2-7 | TRBD1 | . | TRBV19 | TGTGCCAGGGGACAGGTCGCATTC | CARGQVAF